This record covers a single T cell receptor beta chain. Its antigen is unidentified. The record originates from a study of cytomegalovirus exposure and HLA in healthy donors. The wider study: The same platform used for the roughly 650 first-cohort repertoires was also used for the roughly 130 validation repertoires, as a later analysis reported.

The table came from immunoSEQ multiplex PCR; TCRdb's copy has only in-frame clones and leaves some out. The data contain fewer than 400,000 clones, approximately 85% of them singletons. Trimming cost V 3 bases and J 2 bases; bases outside gene matches: 5. CDR3 length: 15 amino acids. Germline-derived CDR1 and CDR2 are KGHSH and LQKENI. Study outcomes and limitations: One later analysis, an examination of the 120 validation repertoires, found that first-cohort TCR clusters tended to co-occur in them. Three of the chains that were CMV-associated were confirmed in vitro to be specific for CMV antigens.

Sequences were obtained from PBMCs. V usage is TRBV18 and J usage is TRBJ2-5; 8 bases line up with TRBD1. The TCR comes from a man aged 25 to 45 in good health and CMV-seronegative. CDR3 DNA: TGTGCCAGCTCACCGGACAGGGCCCTTCAAGAGACCCAGTACTTC. Translation: CASSPDRALQETQYF.